This T cell receptor (beta chain) was retrieved from a study of naive and memory T cell subsets. This clonotype was observed many times. The library had UMIs added by 3' ligation of an oligonucleotide to TCR cDNA. This CDR3 comprises 11 residues. CDR1 and CDR2 from the germline V gene are SGHRS and YFSETQ. Trimming took off 0 bases at V and 8 bases at J, with 5 bases between the two ends. Four PCR rounds used nested alpha and beta constant region primers plus the SP2 primer. TCRdb called the 5' RACE reads again in MiXCR, with one record for every CDR3 protein. The data hold tens of thousands of distinct CDR3 sequences, with about 4.4% observed a single time.

This chain joins TRBV5-1 and TRBJ1-1; tentatively, D is TRBD1 (5 bases). The sequence came from a female donor in good health. The CDR3 loop is CASSLEGEAFF. DNA of the CDR3: TGCGCCAGCAGCTTGGAGGGGGAAGCTTTCTTT.